These T cell receptor beta chains were read from a single sample in a study of T cell changes during pregnancy in multiple sclerosis. Libraries were prepared by immunoSEQ multiplex PCR; TCRdb keeps only in-frame clonotypes and omits some of them. The data show about 40,000 clones, approximately 88% seen once. This specimen was peripheral blood, taken in the first trimester of pregnancy. The origin of the receptors is a female donor in good health, enrolled as a control in a pregnancy study. The CDR3 runs from the conserved cysteine through the conserved F or W. D genes are given only for firm matches. For some rows the clone size is stated as once, few or many, or as a class when expanded; others skip it.

cdr3_length: 12
v_call: TRBV28
d_call: TRBD2
clone_size: once
j_call: TRBJ2-1
cdr3_nt: TGTGCCAGCAGCTCCGTAACTAGCGGGCAGTTCTTC
cdr3_aa: CASSSVTSGQFF

cdr3_length: 17
v_call: TRBV5-1
d_call: .
clone_size: .
j_call: TRBJ2-2
cdr3_nt: TGCGCCAGCAGCTTGGGGCCGGGGGGCGCAAGCACCGGGGAGCTGTTTTTT
cdr3_aa: CASSLGPGGASTGELFF

cdr3_length: 17
v_call: TRBV4-3
d_call: TRBD1
clone_size: .
j_call: TRBJ1-2
cdr3_nt: TGCGCCAGCAGCCAAGATGGGCGGACAGGTGAAGTGCATGGCTACACCTTC
cdr3_aa: CASSQDGRTGEVHGYTF

cdr3_length: 17
v_call: TRBV7-6
d_call: TRBD1
clone_size: .
j_call: TRBJ1-3
cdr3_nt: TGTGCCAGCAGCTTAGCGGGACAGTCATTCTCTGGAAACACCATATATTTT
cdr3_aa: CASSLAGQSFSGNTIYF

cdr3_length: 14
v_call: TRBV27
d_call: .
clone_size: few
j_call: TRBJ1-5
cdr3_nt: TGTGCCAGCTCCCGGGCGGGAAGCAATCAGCCCCAGCATTTT
cdr3_aa: CASSRAGSNQPQHF

cdr3_length: 14
v_call: TRBV6-1
d_call: .
clone_size: .
j_call: TRBJ2-7
cdr3_nt: TGTCCCAGTACCGCGGCAGTGGGTACCTACGAGCAGTACTTC
cdr3_aa: CPSTAAVGTYEQYF

cdr3_length: 13
v_call: TRBV5-1
d_call: TRBD2
clone_size: .
j_call: TRBJ2-1
cdr3_nt: TGCGCCAGCAATGACGGGAGGGTTGATGAGCAGTTCTTC
cdr3_aa: CASNDGRVDEQFF

cdr3_length: 15
v_call: TRBV5-8
d_call: .
clone_size: .
j_call: TRBJ1-5
cdr3_nt: TGTGCCAGCAGCTTGGTTCAGGGTATAAACCAGCCCCAGCATTTT
cdr3_aa: CASSLVQGINQPQHF

cdr3_length: 16
v_call: TRBV27
d_call: TRBD1
clone_size: .
j_call: TRBJ1-6
cdr3_nt: TGTGCCAGCAGTCGAGGGACAGGGCATAATAATTCACCCCTCCACTTT
cdr3_aa: CASSRGTGHNNSPLHF

cdr3_length: 12
v_call: TRBV7-2
d_call: .
clone_size: .
j_call: TRBJ2-7
cdr3_nt: TGTGCCAGCAGCTTAATGTATAACGAGCAGTACTTC
cdr3_aa: CASSLMYNEQYF

cdr3_length: 15
v_call: TRBV5-1
d_call: .
clone_size: .
j_call: TRBJ1-1
cdr3_nt: TGCGCCAGCAGCGCGCTACAGGCCTTGAACACTGAAGCTTTCTTT
cdr3_aa: CASSALQALNTEAFF

cdr3_length: 15
v_call: TRBV10-3
d_call: TRBD1
clone_size: .
j_call: TRBJ2-7
cdr3_nt: TGTGCCATCAGTGGGGTAAGGCAGGGGGCTTCCGAGCAGTACTTC
cdr3_aa: CAISGVRQGASEQYF